This T cell receptor (beta chain) was documented in a study of blood T cell repertoires in COVID-19. The overall study: Samples representing acute and convalescent COVID-19 were sourced from the United States, Italy and Spain.

This clone was seen once. Assignments of participants to cohorts depended upon their own reported clinical history. V lost 0 bases and J 7 bases, leaving 6 bases between the germline ends. Germline CDR1 is MNHEY and CDR2 is SMNVEV (reference sequence). This CDR3 is 13 amino acids long. The table came from immunoSEQ multiplex PCR; TCRdb's copy has only in-frame clones and leaves some out. Of about 200,000 clones listed, 76% were seen once; the top ten hold less than 20%. This chain links TRBV27 with TRBJ2-2; no clear D. Sequencing was done on a sample of PBMCs or T cells enriched from blood (not recorded which). This TCR derives from a woman aged 45-60 years with acute COVID-19. Written as DNA, the CDR3 is TGTGCCAGCAGTTTATCCCCCCGCGGGGAGCTGTTTTTT. This codes for CASSLSPRGELFF.